The source of this T cell receptor (beta chain) is a study of cytomegalovirus exposure and HLA in healthy donors. Study-level results: Earlier results showed most TCR beta V segments being productive about 90% or about 30% of the time. High specificity and sensitivity for cytomegalovirus status were reported for the classifier.

As to this clone: Its target is unknown.

This PCR relied on a set of 60 Vbeta primers and 13 Jbeta primers. Some clones are missing from TCRdb's copy, which holds only in-frame ones; the method was immunoSEQ multiplex PCR. The clone table shows more than 95,000 clones, with the ten largest holding less than 4%. V shed 2 bases, J shed 0 bases, and the junction held 11 bases outside the gene matches. Germline assignment: CDR1 KGHSH and CDR2 LQKENI. The CDR3 sequence is 18 residues long. Donors likely had unrecorded immune exposures despite being nominally healthy when sampled. The J gene is TRBJ1-1, the V gene TRBV18; 8 bases agree with TRBD1. The material sequenced was PBMCs. The source of this sequence is a man aged 40-49 years in good health and CMV-seronegative. The CDR3 here is CASSPFINRGTMNTEAFF. In DNA form, the CDR3 reads TGTGCCAGCTCACCATTCATAAACAGGGGGACTATGAACACTGAAGCTTTCTTT.